What follows is one TCR beta chain and its context. Germline-derived CDR1 and CDR2 are SGHTA and FQGNSA. The CDR3 has 16 amino acids. Deletions cut 5 bases from V and 1 base from J, with 18 bases between. The data originate from a study of blood T cell repertoires in COVID-19. Per the study methods: Estimates of nucleated cell counts were drawn from the amplification of reference gene primers. Method: immunoSEQ multiplex PCR; TCRdb's copy keeps in-frame clones and lacks some. Clonal size and the V and J genes are those of that table, whereas D and trimming came from the DNA. The sample lists approximately 180,000 clones; 80% to 95% were seen once.

The sequence derives from a man in his fifties with acute or convalescent COVID-19. This sequence joins TRBV7-2 and TRBJ2-7, with a possible D match to TRBD2 (6 bases). Sequencing input: peripheral blood. CDR3 sequence reads: CASSPGPGLGSYEQYF. The CDR3 nucleotides read TGTGCCAGCAGCCCTGGCCCGGGACTTGGTTCCTACGAGCAGTACTTC.